Below, 21 T cell receptor beta chains from the same sample are listed, as sequenced in a study of blood T cell repertoires in COVID-19. The protocol was immunoSEQ multiplex PCR, while the TCRdb copy is restricted to in-frame clones and leaves out a portion. The data show roughly 140,000 clones, with 80% seen just once and roughly 0.56% held by the top ten. Sequenced material: peripheral blood. Receptor source: a man in his 60s with acute or convalescent COVID-19.

The chain recombines TRBV9 with TRBJ1-3; no firm D call. The germline V gene has CDR1 SGDLS and CDR2 YYNGEE. The V end was cut by 1 base, the J end by 2 bases, with 10 bases between. The CDR3 runs to 15 residues. Written as DNA, the CDR3 is TGTGCCAGCAGCGTAACGGGTGCCCCTGGAAACACCATATATTTT. Its protein is CASSVTGAPGNTIYF.

This chain connects TRBV29-1 to TRBJ2-5; possible D gene TRBD2, 6 bases. The germline V gene encodes CDR1 SQVTM and CDR2 ANQGSEA. V dropped 4 bases and J dropped 4 bases, with 7 bases sitting between them. CDR3 size: 11 residues. The CDR3 loop reads CSVGGIETQYF. The CDR3 DNA follows: TGCAGCGTTGGCGGGATAGAGACCCAGTACTTC.

The chain has TRBV4-2 and TRBJ1-5; no reliable D call. Trimming took 0 bases from V and 4 from J, leaving 13 bases between them. The CDR3 runs to 16 residues. Per the germline V gene, CDR1 is LGHNA and CDR2 is YNFKEQ. The CDR3 region is CASSQDARVWNQPQHF. CDR3 nucleotide sequence: TGTGCCAGCAGCCAAGATGCGAGGGTTTGGAATCAGCCCCAGCATTTT.

The chain couples TRBV7-9 to TRBJ1-2; TRBD1 aligns across 8 bases. Germline V gene data show CDR1 as SEHNR and CDR2 as FQNEAQ (reference sequence). The trim removed 4 bases at V and 2 bases at J, leaving 9 bases unmatched. CDR3 length: 16 residues. In DNA form, the CDR3 reads TGTGCCAGCAGCTCCTCCCGGGACAGGATGAACTATGGCTACACCTTC. This sequence encodes CASSSSRDRMNYGYTF.

The chain is built from TRBV6-2 or TRBV6-3 and TRBJ1-1; 7 bases are a match to TRBD1. The junction had 8 bases not matched to a gene; V was cut back by 2 bases and J by 11 bases. The CDR3 loop spans 13 amino acids. Germline assignment: CDR1 MNHEY and CDR2 SVGEGT. The CDR3 nucleotides are TGTGCCAGCAGTTACCCCGACAGGGAAAGGGCTTTCTTT. This codes for CASSYPDRERAFF.

The genes are TRBV19 and TRBJ2-7; 11 bases line up with TRBD1. Unmatched junction bases numbered 4, after V lost 9 bases and J lost 3 bases. This CDR3 region has 13 residues. In germline, CDR1 is LNHDA, CDR2 SQIVND (reference sequence). The CDR3 nucleotides read TGTGCCAGCGGACAGGGGGCTAGCTACGAGCAGTACTTC. Translated: CASGQGASYEQYF.

In nucleotides, the CDR3 is TGTGCCAGCAGCGTAGGCCCGGGGGGTCCTAATGAAAAACTGTTTTTT. This sequence encodes CASSVGPGGPNEKLFF. The genes are TRBV9 and TRBJ1-4; possibly TRBD1 for D (5 bases). V was clipped by 0 bases and J by 3 bases, with 12 bases between them. Germline CDR1 and CDR2: SGDLS and YYNGEE. There are 16 residues in the CDR3.

The chain uses TRBV3-1 (or the pseudogene TRBV3-2) and TRBJ2-7, with 9 bases matching TRBD2. The CDR3 consists of 15 residues. Germline values: CDR1 LGHDT, CDR2 YNNKEL (reference sequence). V shed 0 bases and J 2 bases; nucleotides not matched to a gene: 2. The chain's CDR3 is CASSQEGGGAYEQYF. Here the CDR3 DNA reads TGTGCCAGCAGCCAAGAGGGCGGGGGGGCCTACGAGCAGTACTTC.

The rearrangement links TRBV7-3 to TRBJ2-7, with D perhaps matching TRBD2 (5 bases). This CDR3 has 13 residues. Germline V gene sequence: CDR1 SGHTA, CDR2 FQGTGA. V gave up 1 base and J gave up 6 bases, with 10 bases separating them. The CDR3 nucleotides are TGTGCCAGCAGCTTAAAGGTCCGGGGCGAGCAGTACTTC. Translation: CASSLKVRGEQYF.

The chain uses TRBV29-1 and TRBJ2-1; D possibly corresponds to TRBD2 (6 bases). V lost 2 bases to trimming and J lost 0 bases, with 11 bases between them. There are 15 residues in the CDR3. CDR1 SQVTM and CDR2 ANQGSEA come from the germline V gene. Written as DNA, the CDR3 is TGCAGCGTTGAAAAATTCGGGAGCTCCTACAATGAGCAGTTCTTC. Residues: CSVEKFGSSYNEQFF.

The count of this clone is one. The gene calls are TRBV5-4 and TRBJ2-2; TRBD1 agrees at 7 bases. The CDR3 sequence is 15 residues long. The germline CDR1 and CDR2 sequences are SGHNT and YYREEE (reference sequence). With V trimmed by 2 bases and J by 6 bases, 7 bases remained unmatched. The CDR3 here is CASSLRTGASGELFF. The CDR3 DNA is TGTGCCAGCAGCTTACGTACAGGGGCCTCCGGGGAGCTGTTTTTT.

The chain links TRBV3-1 (or the pseudogene TRBV3-2) to TRBJ2-7; tentative D call: TRBD2 (6 bases). Germline CDR1 and CDR2: LGHDT and YNNKEL (reference sequence). The V gene lost 1 base and the J gene lost 5 bases, with 12 bases spanning the gap. CDR3 length equals 14 residues. The CDR3 loop reads CASSQGREKDEQYF. The CDR3 DNA reads as TGTGCCAGCAGCCAAGGACGGGAGAAAGACGAGCAGTACTTC.

This chain uses TRBV6-7 with TRBJ2-5; 7 nucleotides line up with TRBD1. TRBV6-7 falls under the ORF class, with uncertain function. The CDR3 totals 14 residues. After removal of 2 bases from V and 5 bases from J, the junction contained 5 bases not matched to a gene. CDR3 in amino acids: CASSYRGRRETQYF. DNA of the CDR3: TGTGCCAGCAGTTACAGGGGGCGTCGGGAGACCCAGTACTTC.

The chain uses TRBV18 and TRBJ2-7; TRBD1 might be the D (6 bases). Per germline, CDR1 KGHSH and CDR2 LQKENI. CDR3 size: 15 residues. The V gene lost 6 bases and the J gene lost 3 bases, with 18 bases spanning the gap. Here the CDR3 DNA reads TGTGCCAGCTCGCCCTATTTCGGACAGTTCTACGAGCAGTACTTC. Translated: CASSPYFGQFYEQYF. Drawing the rest from reference TRBV18 and TRBJ2-7, the complete variable domain is NAGVMQNPRHLVRRRGQEARLRCSPMKGHSHVYWYRQLPEEGLKFMVYLQKENIIDESGMPKERFSAEFPKEGPSILRIQQVVRGDSAAYFCASSPYFGQFYEQYFGPGTRLTVT.

The rearrangement joins TRBV5-1 to TRBJ2-3, with a tentative D call TRBD2 (6 bases). From germline, CDR1 is SGHRS and CDR2 YFSETQ. Trimming removed 7 bases at V and 0 bases at J, with 15 bases between. This CDR3 has 15 amino acids. CDR3 protein: CASRSWGESTDTQYF. CDR3 bases: TGCGCCAGCCGGAGTTGGGGGGAGAGCACAGATACGCAGTATTTT.

V is TRBV7-2 and J is TRBJ2-7, with 7 bases that match TRBD1. The J segment lost 3 bases and the V segment lost 5 bases, leaving 4 bases of the junction unmatched. CDR1 is SGHTA and CDR2 is FQGNSA in the germline V gene. There are 13 residues in the CDR3. This CDR3 reads CASSADRDYEQYF. CDR3 sequence (DNA): TGTGCCAGCAGCGCCGACAGGGACTACGAGCAGTACTTC.

The rearrangement joins TRBV5-1 to TRBJ1-1; no clear D gene. V lost 2 bases and J 5 bases, leaving 13 bases between the germline ends. CDR3 length equals 14 residues. Germline loops: CDR1 SGHRS, CDR2 YFSETQ. The CDR3 loop reads CASSFGQSGTEAFF. The CDR3 DNA sequence: TGCGCCAGCAGCTTTGGGCAGTCGGGGACTGAAGCTTTCTTT.

As regards this clone: Relative to the germline gene, one junction end is altered; a read error may explain this. This chain connects TRBV10-3 to TRBJ2-1; D call uncertain. The CDR3 consists of 14 residues. The germline V gene encodes CDR1 ENHRY and CDR2 SYGVKD. The CDR3 region is CAIIEHYSNNEQFF. The CDR3 region has the DNA TGTGCCATCATTGAGCATTACTCCAACAATGAGCAGTTCTTC.

In this sample, this clone turned up once. V usage is TRBV29-1 and J usage is TRBJ2-3; 10 nucleotides line up with TRBD2. The CDR3 extends over 16 amino acids. The V gene end was trimmed by 3 bases and the J gene end by 3 bases; junction bases not matched to a gene: 9. CDR1 is SQVTM, CDR2 ANQGSEA, per germline. In DNA form, the CDR3 reads TGCAGCGTTGATGACCGGACTAGCGGACAAACAGATACGCAGTATTTT. This encodes CSVDDRTSGQTDTQYF.

The chain links TRBV19 to TRBJ1-2, with D perhaps TRBD1 (5 bases). CDR1 LNHDA and CDR2 SQIVND come from the germline V gene (reference sequence). CDR3 size: 14 residues. Trimming took 6 bases from V and 4 from J, leaving 15 bases between them. CDR3 DNA: TGTGCCAGTAGCGACCGGATTAGGGGCTATGGCTACACCTTC. As protein: CASSDRIRGYGYTF.

CDR3 sequence reads: CASSAYGGQETQYF. The CDR3 DNA sequence: TGTGCCAGCAGCGCTTACGGGGGGCAAGAGACCCAGTACTTC. The chain couples TRBV7-2 to TRBJ2-5, with 7 bases fitting TRBD2. Unmatched junction bases numbered 5, after V lost 5 bases and J lost 2 bases. Germline assignment: CDR1 SGHTA and CDR2 FQGNSA. The CDR3 has 14 amino acids.